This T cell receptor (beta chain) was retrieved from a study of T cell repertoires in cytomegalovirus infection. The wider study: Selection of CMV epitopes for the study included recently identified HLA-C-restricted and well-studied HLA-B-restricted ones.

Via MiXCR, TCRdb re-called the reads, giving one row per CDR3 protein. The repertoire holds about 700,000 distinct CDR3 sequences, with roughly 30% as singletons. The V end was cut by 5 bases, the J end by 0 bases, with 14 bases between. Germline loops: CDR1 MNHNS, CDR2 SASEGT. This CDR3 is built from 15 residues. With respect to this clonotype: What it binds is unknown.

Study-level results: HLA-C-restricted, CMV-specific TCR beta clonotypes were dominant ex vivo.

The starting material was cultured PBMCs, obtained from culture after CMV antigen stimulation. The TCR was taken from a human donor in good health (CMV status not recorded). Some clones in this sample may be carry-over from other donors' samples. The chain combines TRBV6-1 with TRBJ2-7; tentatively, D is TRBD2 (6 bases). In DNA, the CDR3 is TGTGCCAGCAGTAGGAGGAGGGGAAGCTCCTACGAGCAGTACTTC. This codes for CASSRRRGSSYEQYF.